What follows are 14 T cell receptor beta chains derived from one specimen sequenced in a study of blood T cell repertoires in COVID-19. Profiled with immunoSEQ multiplex PCR; TCRdb holds only in-frame clones, not every one. The sample has 140,000 to 150,000 clones; more than 75% are singletons. The sample was peripheral blood. The receptors here all came from a man aged 55 to 70 with active or convalescent COVID-19.

The chain recombines TRBV11-3 with TRBJ2-2, with D possibly matching TRBD2 (6 bases). Looked up from germline, CDR1 is SGHNT and CDR2 is YENEEA. The CDR3 is 16 amino acids. V was shortened by 6 bases and J by 5 bases, with 19 bases between the two germline ends. CDR3 coding DNA: TGTGCCAGCAGTGCCCCAGCGGCTAGCGCAACCGGGGAGCTGTTTTTT. This sequence encodes CASSAPAASATGELFF.

This chain uses TRBV5-1 with TRBJ1-1, with D maybe TRBD1 (6 bases). Germline CDR1 SGHRS, CDR2 YFSETQ. Trimming shortened V by 0 bases and J by 5 bases, and 14 bases separated the two germline ends. This CDR3 contains 15 residues. Here the CDR3 reads CASSLDTGPRTEAFF. DNA for the CDR3: TGCGCCAGCAGCTTGGATACAGGGCCGAGGACTGAAGCTTTCTTT.

A remark on this clone: The identical CDR3 is also encoded by other nucleotide sequences in the sample. This chain links TRBV14 with TRBJ1-2; D remains unclear. The CDR3 totals 12 residues. V lost 4 bases to trimming and J lost 3 bases, with 6 bases between them. Germline loops: CDR1 SGHDN, CDR2 FVKESK. CDR3 sequence: CASSPGDYGYTF. The CDR3 coding sequence is TGTGCCAGCAGCCCGGGAGACTATGGCTACACCTTC.

This clone appeared a single time. This sequence joins TRBV11-2 and TRBJ2-5; 7 nucleotides match TRBD1. Germline CDR1 reads SGHAT; CDR2 reads FQNNGV. CDR3 length: 14 residues. V was pared by 4 bases and J by 2 bases, with 4 bases of the junction left unmatched. CDR3 DNA: TGTGCCAGCAGCTATAACAGGGGTCAAGAGACCCAGTACTTC. It translates to CASSYNRGQETQYF.

The V and J genes are TRBV28 and TRBJ2-2; the D is unclear. V lost 0 bases, J lost 4 bases, and 6 bases lay in between. CDR1 is MDHEN and CDR2 is SYDVKM in the germline V gene. CDR3 length: 14 residues. CDR3 residues: CASSLWRGTGELFF. As DNA, the CDR3 is TGTGCCAGCAGTTTATGGCGCGGCACCGGGGAGCTGTTTTTT.

The V call is TRBV7-2, the J call TRBJ2-7; D may be TRBD1 (5 bases). This CDR3 contains 13 residues. V was trimmed by 4 bases and J by 6 bases, leaving 13 bases between them. Germline values: CDR1 SGHTA, CDR2 FQGNSA. CDR3 in amino acids: CASSSTQGSEQYF. CDR3 coding DNA: TGTGCCAGCAGCTCAACCCAGGGCTCCGAGCAGTACTTC.

This chain uses TRBV5-1 with TRBJ2-7; D is perhaps TRBD2 (6 bases). In germline, CDR1 is SGHRS, CDR2 YFSETQ. The V end was cut by 2 bases, the J end by 2 bases, with 14 bases between. This CDR3 is built from 15 residues. The CDR3 spells CASSFGGVPTYEQYF. The CDR3 region has the DNA TGCGCCAGCAGCTTTGGCGGGGTTCCCACCTACGAGCAGTACTTC.

The chain is built from TRBV5-1 and TRBJ2-1, with 16 positions matching TRBD2. V was pared by 4 bases and J by 2 bases, with 3 bases of the junction left unmatched. This CDR3 region has 17 residues. Germline V CDR1 and CDR2: SGHRS, YFSETQ. The CDR3 region is CASSPGLAGGTYNEQFF. The CDR3 nucleotides are TGCGCCAGCAGCCCGGGACTAGCGGGAGGGACCTACAATGAGCAGTTCTTC.

The chain has TRBV5-1 and TRBJ2-5, with D perhaps matching TRBD2 (6 bases). Trimming left V 1 base short and J 4 bases short, with 14 bases between. The CDR3 extends over 15 amino acids. Germline V lookup: CDR1 SGHRS, CDR2 YFSETQ. For the CDR3, the DNA is TGCGCCAGCAGCTTGCGAACTCTCGGGGGAGAGACCCAGTACTTC. It specifies CASSLRTLGGETQYF.

This clone was counted a single time. The CDR3 reads CATIGFYGRHEQYF. The CDR3 DNA is TGTGCCACCATCGGGTTTTACGGGAGACACGAGCAGTACTTC. V gene TRBV7-2 combines with J gene TRBJ2-7; D is possibly TRBD2 (6 bases). Trimming stripped 10 bases from V and 5 bases from J, with 21 bases between. The V gene's germline CDR1 is SGHTA and CDR2 FQGNSA. The CDR3 length is 14 residues.

The chain joins TRBV10-3 to TRBJ2-1; D is undetermined. Trimming removed 6 bases at V and 0 bases at J, with 6 bases between. The germline V gene encodes CDR1 ENHRY and CDR2 SYGVKD. The CDR3 is 13 residues long. CDR3 DNA: TGTGCCATCAGCGACTCCTCCTACAATGAGCAGTTCTTC. Translation gives CAISDSSYNEQFF.

The chain is built from TRBV3-1 (or the pseudogene TRBV3-2) and TRBJ2-2; 9 bases match TRBD1. V trimming: 3 bases; J trimming: 15 bases; junction bases outside the gene matches: 5. The CDR3 sequence is 12 residues long. Germline CDR1 and CDR2: LGHDT and YNNKEL (reference sequence). The CDR3 nucleotides are TGTGCCAGCAGCCAGACGACAGGGGGGGTGTTTTTT. Protein: CASSQTTGGVFF.

The V gene is TRBV4-2, the J gene TRBJ1-2, with 8 nucleotides matching TRBD1. J gave up 5 bases and V 0 bases, and 5 bases lay outside the gene matches. Germline CDR1 and CDR2: LGHNA and YNFKEQ. The CDR3 has 15 amino acids. CDR3 bases: TGTGCCAGCAGCCAAGATCAGGACAGGGAATATGGCTACACCTTC. Translated: CASSQDQDREYGYTF.

The CDR3 nucleotides are TGTGCCAGCAGCCAAGACGGGACTAGCGGGTTGGGTGGCACAGATACGCAGTATTTT. It is translated as CASSQDGTSGLGGTDTQYF. The chain couples TRBV4-2 to TRBJ2-3; 12 positions agree with TRBD2. The CDR3 length is 19 residues. V trimming: 0 bases; J trimming: 1 base; junction bases outside the gene matches: 8. Looked up from germline, CDR1 is LGHNA and CDR2 is YNFKEQ.